This TCR beta chain was observed in a study of T cell responses to AZD1222 COVID-19 vaccine. Study results and caveats: Across the whole spike, CD4 TCRs peaked at regions 160-218 and 743-854. Seropositive status at baseline applied to only 5 to 7 AZD1222 recipients. Elevations in Spike-specific TCR breadth and depth followed administration of two AZD1222 doses.

This table comes from immunoSEQ multiplex PCR, and its TCRdb copy is limited to in-frame clones, with some not included. The table includes around 130,000 clones, approximately 90% detected once. V was pared by 6 bases and J by 10 bases, with 16 bases between. The CDR3 length is 13 residues. Per germline, CDR1 MDHEN and CDR2 SYDVKM. On this clone: Antigen: not known.

The clonotype originates from an adult who received the AZD1222 COVID-19 vaccine. This chain connects TRBV28 to TRBJ2-1; the D gene could be TRBD1 or TRBD2 (5 bases each). Sequences were derived from peripheral blood, sampled 28 days after the second AZD1222 dose. The CDR3 DNA follows: TGTGCCAGCAGACTGCAGGGAGTAGGCGAGCAGTTCTTC. Its protein product is CASRLQGVGEQFF.